A single sample is the source of the 9 T cell receptor beta chains below, sequenced in a study of PD-1 blockade in classical Hodgkin lymphoma. Clones were sequenced by immunoSEQ multiplex PCR, and TCRdb holds only the in-frame ones, with some missing. Here the sample spans 75,000 to 100,000 clones, roughly four fifths being singletons. Each and every patient relapsed after autologous stem cell transplantation, and patients got differing brentuximab vedotin exposure. Specimen: peripheral blood mononuclear cells (PBMCs), collected before the second cycle of nivolumab. The receptors here all came from a human donor with classical Hodgkin lymphoma.

The gene calls are TRBV19 and TRBJ2-1; TRBD2 might be the D (6 bases). CDR1 is LNHDA, CDR2 SQIVND, per germline (reference sequence). V was trimmed by 3 bases and J by 6 bases, leaving 15 bases between them. The CDR3 is 15 residues long. CDR3 in amino acids: CASSMAAGRVNEQFF. The CDR3 nucleotides are TGTGCCAGTAGTATGGCAGCGGGTCGTGTCAATGAGCAGTTCTTC. The full variable domain, completed using reference TRBV19 and TRBJ2-1, is DGGITQSPKYLFRKEGQNVTLSCEQNLNHDAMYWYRQDPGQGLRLIYYSQIVNDFQKGDIAEGYSVSREKKESFPLTVTSAQKNPTAFYLCASSMAAGRVNEQFFGPGTRLTVL.

This sequence joins TRBV14 and TRBJ1-1; D ambiguous. Trimming removed 4 bases at V and 6 bases at J, with 18 bases between. Germline lookup yields CDR1 SGHDN and CDR2 FVKESK. CDR3 length equals 15 residues. The CDR3 sequence: CASSRDAPAIAEAFF. Here the CDR3 DNA reads TGTGCCAGCAGCCGAGACGCCCCCGCCATCGCTGAAGCTTTCTTT.

This clone was observed a single time. V and J are TRBV7-9 and TRBJ2-1, with a tentative D call TRBD1 (6 bases). The germline V and J ends were trimmed by 1 base and 6 bases, with 7 bases remaining between them. Germline loops: CDR1 SEHNR, CDR2 FQNEAQ (reference sequence). The CDR3 runs to 13 residues. CDR3 residues: CASSLGGGNEQFF. In nucleotides, the CDR3 is TGTGCCAGCAGCTTAGGAGGGGGCAATGAGCAGTTCTTC.

V is TRBV4-2 and J is TRBJ2-7; 10 positions agree with TRBD2. The CDR3 consists of 17 residues. Germline V gives CDR1 LGHNA, CDR2 YNFKEQ. V was pared by 1 base and J by 3 bases, with 9 bases of the junction left unmatched. The CDR3 here is CASSQGPTSGIIYEQYF. CDR3 nucleotides: TGTGCCAGCAGCCAAGGACCTACTAGCGGGATAATCTACGAGCAGTACTTC.

This chain joins TRBV15 and TRBJ2-7; TRBD1 or TRBD2 may be the D gene (5 bases each). Trimming left V 0 bases short and J 6 bases short, with 15 bases between. The CDR3 is 15 amino acids. The germline CDR1 and CDR2 sequences are LNHNV and YYDKDF (reference sequence). In DNA, the CDR3 is TGTGCCACCAGCAGAGAAAGGTGGGGGTTCGGCGAGCAGTACTTC. Protein sequence: CATSRERWGFGEQYF.

The chain uses TRBV4-1 and TRBJ2-3, with D possibly matching TRBD2 (5 bases). The V gene's germline CDR1 is MGHRA and CDR2 YSYEKL. This CDR3 contains 17 residues. V was trimmed by 3 bases and J by 1 base, leaving 17 bases between them. CDR3: CASSQGLQRRRTDTQYF. The CDR3 DNA reads as TGCGCCAGCAGCCAGGGTCTCCAGCGGAGGCGCACAGATACGCAGTATTTT.

The chain couples TRBV11-2 to TRBJ2-7; D remains unclear. This CDR3 comprises 16 residues. Germline V gene sequence: CDR1 SGHAT, CDR2 FQNNGV. V was clipped by 0 bases and J by 2 bases, with 14 bases between them. Here the CDR3 DNA reads TGTGCCAGCAGCTTAGATTCGTGGGCGGCGGCCTACGAGCAGTACTTC. Its translation is CASSLDSWAAAYEQYF.

This sequence joins TRBV6-6 and TRBJ1-2; D possibly corresponds to TRBD1 (6 bases). Germline V gene lookup returns CDR1 MNHNY and CDR2 SVGAGI (reference sequence). The CDR3 runs 14 residues. Trimming shortened V by 0 bases and J by 4 bases, and 9 bases separated the two germline ends. As DNA, the CDR3 is TGTGCCAGCAGTTACTCGTCAGGGGCCTATGGCTACACCTTC. Residues: CASSYSSGAYGYTF.

The rearrangement uses TRBV5-1 and TRBJ2-5; TRBD2 agrees at 9 bases. With V trimmed by 3 bases and J by 5 bases, 5 bases remained unmatched. Per the germline V gene, CDR1 is SGHRS and CDR2 is YFSETQ. The CDR3 is made up of 14 amino acids. The CDR3 sequence: CASSYSGSYETQYF. The DNA for the CDR3 is TGCGCCAGCAGCTATAGCGGGAGTTATGAGACCCAGTACTTC.